This T cell receptor (beta chain) was documented in a study of blood T cells in healthy people across ages. General observations from the study: Diversity estimated from one million T cells was considered an underestimate.

The CDR3 runs to 16 residues. Trimming shortened V by 6 bases and J by 4 bases, and 19 bases separated the two germline ends. CDR1 and CDR2 (germline): MNHEY, SVGEGT. Together with a sample-barcoded 5' primer, a J-beta primer mix was included in a second PCR lasting about 6 to 11 cycles. TCRdb reanalysed the 5' RACE reads using MiXCR and keeps one entry per CDR3 protein. The sample records roughly 1.5 million distinct CDR3 sequences, roughly 43% being singletons. This clonotype was recorded only once. No antigen is known for it. The rearrangement links TRBV6-2 or TRBV6-3 to TRBJ2-1; TRBD1 is a possible D gene (6 bases). This sequence originates from a woman aged 18-35 years in good health. What was sequenced was blood. The CDR3 reads CASRPNRAPFYNEQFF. CDR3 sequence (DNA): TGTGCCAGCAGGCCCAACAGGGCACCTTTTTACAATGAGCAGTTCTTC.